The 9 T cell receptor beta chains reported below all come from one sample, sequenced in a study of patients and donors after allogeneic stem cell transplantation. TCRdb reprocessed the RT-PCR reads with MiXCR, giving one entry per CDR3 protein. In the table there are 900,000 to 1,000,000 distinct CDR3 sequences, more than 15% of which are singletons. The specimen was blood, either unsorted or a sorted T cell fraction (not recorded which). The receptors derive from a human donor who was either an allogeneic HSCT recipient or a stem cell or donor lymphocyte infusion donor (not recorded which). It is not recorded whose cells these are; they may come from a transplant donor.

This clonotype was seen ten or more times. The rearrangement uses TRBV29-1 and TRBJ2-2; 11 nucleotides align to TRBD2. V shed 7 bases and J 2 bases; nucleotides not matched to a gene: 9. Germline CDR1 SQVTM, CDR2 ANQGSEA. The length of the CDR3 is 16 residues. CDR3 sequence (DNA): TGCAGCGCTCCCGGGACTAGCGGAACAAACACCGGGGAGCTGTTTTTT. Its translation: CSAPGTSGTNTGELFF.

The DNA for the CDR3 is TGTGCCAGCAGCTTAGCGTCCCGGGTAGTTGGTCCCCAGCATTTT. As protein: CASSLASRVVGPQHF. The chain combines TRBV7-8 with TRBJ1-5, with D unresolved. The CDR3 length is 15 residues. Germline CDR1 SGHVS, CDR2 FQNEAQ. Deletions cut 0 bases from V and 10 bases from J, with 16 bases between. Full variable domain (rest looked up from reference TRBV7-8 and TRBJ1-5): GAGVSQSPRYKVAKRGQDVALRCDPISGHVSLFWYQQALGQGPEFLTYFQNEAQLDKSGLPSDRFFAERPEGSVSTLKIQRTQQEDSAVYLCASSLASRVVGPQHFGDGTRLSIL.

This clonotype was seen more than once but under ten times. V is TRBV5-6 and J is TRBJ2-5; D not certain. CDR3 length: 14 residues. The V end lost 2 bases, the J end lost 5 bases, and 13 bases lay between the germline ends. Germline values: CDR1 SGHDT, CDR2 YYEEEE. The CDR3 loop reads CASSLNSIWETQYF. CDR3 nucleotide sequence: TGTGCCAGCAGCTTAAATAGCATTTGGGAGACCCAGTACTTC.

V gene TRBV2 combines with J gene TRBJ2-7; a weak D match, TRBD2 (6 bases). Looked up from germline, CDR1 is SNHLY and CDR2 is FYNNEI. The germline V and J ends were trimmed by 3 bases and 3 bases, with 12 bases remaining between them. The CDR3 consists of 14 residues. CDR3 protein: CASSDVGTDYEQYF. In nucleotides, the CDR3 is TGTGCCAGCAGTGATGTGGGGACTGACTACGAGCAGTACTTC.

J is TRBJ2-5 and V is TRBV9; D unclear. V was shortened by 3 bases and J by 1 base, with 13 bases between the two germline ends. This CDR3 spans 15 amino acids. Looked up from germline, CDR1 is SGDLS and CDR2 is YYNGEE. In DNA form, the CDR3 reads TGTGCCAGCAGCGCCGGCCATAAGCTCCAAGAGACCCAGTACTTC. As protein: CASSAGHKLQETQYF.

Here the CDR3 DNA reads TGTGCCAGCAGCTTAGGGGACAGGGAGGGCGCTGAAGCTTTCTTT. Translated, it gives CASSLGDREGAEAFF. The chain recombines TRBV7-3 with TRBJ1-1, with TRBD1 matching over 9 bases. Germline V CDR1 and CDR2: SGHTA, FQGTGA. J lost 6 bases, V lost 2 bases, and 7 bases had no gene match. The CDR3 extends over 15 amino acids.

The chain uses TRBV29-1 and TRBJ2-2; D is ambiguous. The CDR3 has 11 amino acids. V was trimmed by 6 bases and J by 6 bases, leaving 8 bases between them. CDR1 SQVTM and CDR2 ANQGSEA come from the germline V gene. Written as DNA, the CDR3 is TGCAGCGTCCCTTTTTCCGGGGAGCTGTTTTTT. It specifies CSVPFSGELFF.

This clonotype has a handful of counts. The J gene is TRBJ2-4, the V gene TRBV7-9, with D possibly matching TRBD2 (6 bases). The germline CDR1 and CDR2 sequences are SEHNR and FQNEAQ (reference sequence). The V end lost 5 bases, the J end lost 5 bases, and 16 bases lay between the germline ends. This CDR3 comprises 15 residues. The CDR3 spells CASSTSRTGENIQYF. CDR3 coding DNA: TGTGCCAGCAGCACCTCTCGGACGGGGGAAAACATTCAGTACTTC.

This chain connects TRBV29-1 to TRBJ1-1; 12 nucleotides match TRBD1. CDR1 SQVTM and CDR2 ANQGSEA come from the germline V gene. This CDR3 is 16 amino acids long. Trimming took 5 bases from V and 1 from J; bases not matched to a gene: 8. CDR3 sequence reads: CSVTPGQGAQNTEAFF. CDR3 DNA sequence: TGCAGCGTTACTCCGGGACAGGGGGCGCAGAACACTGAAGCTTTCTTT.